These 28 T cell receptor beta chains were sequenced from one sample in a study of CXCR3-negative and CXCR3-positive naive CD8 T cells. Their antigens are not known. Findings and limits, study-wide: Naive CXCR3-positive cells had TRB CDR3s more hydrophobic than those of CXCR3-negative naive cells.

In preparing the TRB cDNA libraries, 5' RACE with UMI labels was used. No DNA is given; TCRdb re-called the 5' RACE reads and lists each CDR3 protein once. The repertoire table contains about 150,000 distinct CDR3 sequences. Sequencing was done on a sample of naive CXCR3+ CD8+ T cells from blood. Subset specified: CD45RO-CCR7+CD27+CD95- naive CD8+ T cells expressing CXCR3 (TNR3+). These receptors were obtained from a human donor in good health. Some clones in this sample may be carry-over from other donors' samples.

This CDR3 reads CASSLSVPGEQYF. The gene calls are TRBV12-3 or TRBV12-4 and TRBJ2-7; the TCRdb call, TRBD1, lacks DNA for checking. The CDR3 sequence is 13 residues long.

The chain is built from TRBV20-1 and TRBJ1-2; TCRdb gives TRBD1 as the D gene, but with no DNA this cannot be confirmed. The CDR3 length is 15 residues. Germline lookup yields CDR1 DFQATT and CDR2 SNEGSKA (reference sequence). The CDR3 loop reads CSASHRDRGRDGYTF.

The J gene is TRBJ2-6, the V gene TRBV5-1; the TRBD1 assignment by TCRdb is unverifiable without DNA. The CDR3 extends over 17 amino acids. Germline V gives CDR1 SGHRS, CDR2 YFSETQ. The CDR3: CASSGIQENSGANVLTF.

V and J are TRBV12-3 or TRBV12-4 and TRBJ2-5; there is no DNA to check the TCRdb D call of TRBD2. This CDR3 has 15 amino acids. The chain's CDR3 is CASRGLAGVGETQYF.

The V gene is TRBV29-1, the J gene TRBJ1-1. The CDR3 loop spans 11 amino acids. CDR1 and CDR2 from the germline V gene are SQVTM and ANQGSEA. CDR3 protein: CSVVSNTEAFF. Full variable domain (missing parts from reference TRBV29-1 and TRBJ1-1): SAVISQKPSRDICQRGTSLTIQCQVDSQVTMMFWYRQQPGQSLTLIATANQGSEATYESGFVIDKFPISRPNLTFSTLTVSNMSPEDSSIYLCSVVSNTEAFFGQGTRLTVV.

The chain recombines TRBV12-3 or TRBV12-4 with TRBJ1-6; TCRdb picks TRBD1, but there is no DNA to check that call. The CDR3 sequence is 16 residues long. CDR3 sequence: CASRPPMGSYNSPLHF.

The chain uses TRBV6-2 or TRBV6-3 and TRBJ2-7; TCRdb gives TRBD2 as the D gene, but with no DNA this cannot be confirmed. The CDR3 consists of 16 residues. Germline values: CDR1 MNHEY, CDR2 SVGEGT. The CDR3 spells CASSYWGLAGSYEQYF.

The rearrangement uses TRBV18 and TRBJ2-7; TCRdb's D gene call, TRBD2, goes unchecked for lack of DNA. The length of the CDR3 is 14 residues. CDR1 is KGHSH and CDR2 is LQKENI in the germline V gene. The CDR3 sequence: CASRGPGRSYEQYF.

The chain uses TRBV5-1 and TRBJ2-1; lacking DNA, the TRBD1 call made by TCRdb goes unchecked. The CDR3 loop spans 13 amino acids. In germline, CDR1 is SGHRS, CDR2 YFSETQ. The CDR3 sequence is CASSLVDSNEQFF. Full variable domain (outside the CDR3, taken from reference TRBV5-1 and TRBJ2-1): KAGVTQTPRYLIKTRGQQVTLSCSPISGHRSVSWYQQTPGQGLQFLFEYFSETQRNKGNFPGRFSGRQFSNSRSEMNVSTLELGDSALYLCASSLVDSNEQFFGPGTRLTVL.

The CDR3 loop reads CASSQGPHNQPQHF. V and J are TRBV14 and TRBJ1-5. CDR1 and CDR2 from the germline V gene are SGHDN and FVKESK. This CDR3 spans 14 amino acids.

Here the CDR3 reads CASSLSSGSSYNEQFF. The V and J genes are TRBV7-3 and TRBJ2-1. In germline, CDR1 is SGHTA, CDR2 FQGTGA. The CDR3 covers 16 residues.

This chain links TRBV27 with TRBJ1-1; as DNA is missing, the TRBD1 call by TCRdb cannot be tested. CDR1 and CDR2 from the germline V gene are MNHEY and SMNVEV (reference sequence). The CDR3 extends over 15 amino acids. This CDR3 is CASSGGKGRRAEAFF.

The rearrangement joins TRBV7-9 to TRBJ2-7; TCRdb selects TRBD1, and the lack of DNA leaves this call unchecked. The CDR3 covers 15 residues. CDR1 is SEHNR, CDR2 FQNEAQ, per germline (reference sequence). The CDR3 loop is CASSLITGASDEQYF.

The J gene is TRBJ2-1, the V gene TRBV2; no DNA is available, so the TRBD1 call from TCRdb remains unchecked. The CDR3 covers 14 residues. Germline V gene lookup returns CDR1 SNHLY and CDR2 FYNNEI. CDR3 sequence: CASRHPGQGNEQFF.

The rearrangement joins TRBV25-1 to TRBJ2-3. Germline lookup yields CDR1 MGHDK and CDR2 SYGVNS. The CDR3 is made up of 14 amino acids. The CDR3: CASSEGRATDTQYF.

V gene TRBV29-1 combines with J gene TRBJ2-2; absent DNA, TCRdb's TRBD2 call cannot be checked. The CDR3 consists of 17 residues. The germline V gene has CDR1 SQVTM and CDR2 ANQGSEA. The CDR3 sequence is CSVGLAGSLTNTGELFF.

The CDR3 reads CASRPRQGAGGYTF. The V and J genes are TRBV12-3 or TRBV12-4 and TRBJ1-2; TCRdb reports TRBD1, a call that lacks DNA to check it against. The CDR3 sequence is 14 residues long.

This rearrangement joins TRBV29-1 to TRBJ2-2; absent DNA, TCRdb's TRBD1 call cannot be checked. This CDR3 has 12 amino acids. Germline values: CDR1 SQVTM, CDR2 ANQGSEA. CDR3 residues: CSVSEGGGELFF.

V is TRBV27 and J is TRBJ1-1; as DNA is missing, the TRBD1 call by TCRdb cannot be tested. This CDR3 contains 14 residues. Germline CDR1 MNHEY, CDR2 SMNVEV (reference sequence). CDR3 in amino acids: CASSFKGMNTEAFF.

V is TRBV7-3 and J is TRBJ2-7; the D call of TRBD1 rests on TCRdb alone, since no DNA is present to check it. Germline CDR1 SGHTA, CDR2 FQGTGA. The CDR3 is 14 residues long. This chain's CDR3 is CASSPGQAPWEQYF.

V and J are TRBV4-3 and TRBJ2-7. Germline CDR1 reads LGHNA; CDR2 reads YSLEER. There are 16 residues in the CDR3. The chain's CDR3 is CASSQDLGQVGYEQYF.

V is TRBV24-1 and J is TRBJ2-3; the D call from TCRdb, TRBD2, cannot be confirmed without DNA. This CDR3 has 14 residues. Germline loops: CDR1 KGHDR, CDR2 SFDVKD. The CDR3 sequence: CATRDRAGPDTQYF.

This chain connects TRBV28 to TRBJ2-7; the D call of TRBD1 rests on TCRdb alone, since no DNA is present to check it. Germline V gives CDR1 MDHEN, CDR2 SYDVKM. The CDR3 loop spans 15 amino acids. The chain's CDR3 is CASSPGTGLWGEQYF. The full variable domain, its missing parts supplied by reference TRBV28 and TRBJ2-7, is DVKVTQSSRYLVKRTGEKVFLECVQDMDHENMFWYRQDPGLGLRLIYFSYDVKMKEKGDIPEGYSVSREKKERFSLILESASTNQTSMYLCASSPGTGLWGEQYFGPGTRLTVT.

The chain employs TRBV3-2 and TRBJ2-7; the D gene TCRdb calls, TRBD1, cannot be checked with no DNA. TRBV3-2 is a pseudogene. The CDR3 contains 14 residues. The CDR3 is CASSQEDRDYEQYF.

V usage is TRBV27 and J usage is TRBJ1-1. This CDR3 is 14 amino acids long. Per the germline V gene, CDR1 is MNHEY and CDR2 is SMNVEV (reference sequence). This chain's CDR3 is CASSLLGGNTEAFF.

This chain joins TRBV2 and TRBJ2-1; TCRdb indicates TRBD1, and absent DNA this call remains unverified. CDR3 length equals 15 residues. Germline V gene data show CDR1 as SNHLY and CDR2 as FYNNEI. CDR3: CASNPPVTVYNEQFF.

This chain joins TRBV28 and TRBJ2-1; the TCRdb D gene call, TRBD2, has no DNA to confirm it. This CDR3 is 15 amino acids long. The germline gives CDR1 MDHEN, CDR2 SYDVKM. This CDR3 reads CASSITSGGVGEQFF.

This CDR3 is CASSYLGRGEGYTF. The chain is built from TRBV6-6 and TRBJ1-2; the D gene TCRdb calls, TRBD1, cannot be checked with no DNA. Looked up from germline, CDR1 is MNHNY and CDR2 is SVGAGI (reference sequence). The CDR3 runs to 14 residues.